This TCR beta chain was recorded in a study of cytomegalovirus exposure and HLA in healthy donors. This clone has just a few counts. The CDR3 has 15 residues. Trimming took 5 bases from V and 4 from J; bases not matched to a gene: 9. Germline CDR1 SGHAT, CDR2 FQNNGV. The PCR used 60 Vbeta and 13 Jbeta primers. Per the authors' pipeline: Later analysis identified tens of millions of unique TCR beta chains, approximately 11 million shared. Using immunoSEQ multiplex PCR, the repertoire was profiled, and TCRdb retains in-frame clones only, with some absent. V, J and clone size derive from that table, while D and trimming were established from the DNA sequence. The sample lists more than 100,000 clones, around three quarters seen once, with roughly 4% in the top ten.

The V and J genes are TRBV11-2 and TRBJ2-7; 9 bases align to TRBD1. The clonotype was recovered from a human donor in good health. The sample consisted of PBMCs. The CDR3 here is CASSHIQGADYEQYF. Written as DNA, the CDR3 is TGTGCCAGCAGCCACATACAGGGGGCAGATTACGAGCAGTACTTC.